The clone carrying this T cell receptor (beta chain) appeared many times. These data originate in a study of early T cells in non-severe SARS-CoV-2 infection. About the research overall: The study sequenced bulk RNA from unsorted whole blood, with chains unpaired.

V shed 5 bases, J shed 4 bases, and the junction held 10 bases outside the gene matches. Germline V lookup: CDR1 SGHTA, CDR2 FQGTGA. The CDR3 contains 16 residues. TCRdb re-called the 5' RACE reads through MiXCR, storing one row per CDR3 protein. The repertoire includes roughly 30,000 distinct CDR3 sequences, about 4.5% of them detected once, and 6.3% sits in the top ten. The source is an adult who was a healthcare worker with PCR-confirmed SARS-CoV-2 infection or an uninfected control (not recorded which). The chain has TRBV7-3 and TRBJ2-2; 7 bases match TRBD1. The sample consisted of whole blood. CDR3 region: CASSLGTQGSTGELFF. The DNA of the CDR3 is TGTGCCAGCAGCCTGGGGACACAGGGGAGCACCGGGGAGCTGTTTTTT.